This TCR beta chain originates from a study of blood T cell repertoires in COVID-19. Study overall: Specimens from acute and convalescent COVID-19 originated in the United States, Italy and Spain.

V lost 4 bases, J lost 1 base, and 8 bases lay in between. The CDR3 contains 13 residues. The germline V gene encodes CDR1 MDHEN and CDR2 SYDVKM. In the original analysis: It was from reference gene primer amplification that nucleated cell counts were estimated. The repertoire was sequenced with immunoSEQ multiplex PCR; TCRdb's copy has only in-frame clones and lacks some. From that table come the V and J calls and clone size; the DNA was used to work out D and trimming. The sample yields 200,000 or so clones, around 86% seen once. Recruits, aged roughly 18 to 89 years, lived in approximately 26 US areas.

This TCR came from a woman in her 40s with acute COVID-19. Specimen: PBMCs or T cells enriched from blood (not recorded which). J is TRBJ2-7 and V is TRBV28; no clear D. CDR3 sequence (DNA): TGTGCCAGCAGTTCCCCCAATTCCTACGAGCAGTACTTC. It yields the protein CASSSPNSYEQYF.